The clone carrying this TCR beta chain occurred many times. In TCRdb, the 5' RACE reads were re-called with MiXCR into one record per CDR3 protein. Among about 60,000 distinct CDR3 sequences listed, over 8% were seen once. This sample was taken from a study of early T cells in non-severe SARS-CoV-2 infection. The V gene end was trimmed by 0 bases and the J gene end by 3 bases; junction bases not matched to a gene: 3. Germline CDR1 and CDR2: LGHNA and YNFKEQ. CDR3 length: 15 amino acids. Sequenced sample: whole blood. The origin of this receptor is an adult who was a healthcare worker with PCR-confirmed SARS-CoV-2 infection or an uninfected control (not recorded which). The chain has TRBV4-2 and TRBJ1-2, with 8 positions matching TRBD1. The CDR3, as DNA: TGTGCCAGCAGCCAAGATCAGGACAGGGACTATGGCTACACCTTC. It yields the protein CASSQDQDRDYGYTF.